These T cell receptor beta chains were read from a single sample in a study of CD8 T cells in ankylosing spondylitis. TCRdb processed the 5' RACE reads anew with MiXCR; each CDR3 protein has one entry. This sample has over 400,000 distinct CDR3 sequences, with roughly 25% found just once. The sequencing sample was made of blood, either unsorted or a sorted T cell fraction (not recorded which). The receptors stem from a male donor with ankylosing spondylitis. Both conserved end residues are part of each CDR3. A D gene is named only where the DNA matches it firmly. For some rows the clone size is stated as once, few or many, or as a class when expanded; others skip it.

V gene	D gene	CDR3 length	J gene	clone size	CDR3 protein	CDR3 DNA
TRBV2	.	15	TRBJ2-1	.	CASRVEGRSYNEQFF	TGTGCCAGCAGGGTGGAGGGAAGGTCCTACAATGAGCAGTTCTTC
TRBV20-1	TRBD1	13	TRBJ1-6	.	CSAPGGQNSPLHF	TGCAGTGCTCCCGGGGGACAGAATTCACCCCTCCACTTT
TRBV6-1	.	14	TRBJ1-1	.	CASSVRQRRTEAFF	TGTGCCAGCAGTGTTAGACAGAGGAGGACTGAAGCTTTCTTT
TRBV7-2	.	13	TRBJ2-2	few	CASSTQTTGELFF	TGTGCCAGCAGCACCCAAACTACCGGGGAGCTGTTTTTT
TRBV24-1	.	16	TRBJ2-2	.	CATSGLTTGSAGELFF	TGTGCCACCAGTGGGCTCACGACAGGTTCGGCCGGGGAGCTGTTTTTT
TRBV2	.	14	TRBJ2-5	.	CASSAWGVSETQYF	TGTGCCAGCAGTGCGTGGGGGGTATCAGAGACCCAGTACTTC
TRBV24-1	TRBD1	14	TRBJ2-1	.	CATSAATGVNEQFF	TGTGCCACCAGTGCCGCGACAGGGGTCAATGAGCAGTTCTTC
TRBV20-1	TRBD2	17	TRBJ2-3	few	CSATPIGLAGVINTQYF	TGCAGTGCCACTCCGATCGGACTAGCGGGAGTTATTAATACGCAGTATTTT
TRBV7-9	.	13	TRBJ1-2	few	CASSSTEQYGYTF	TGTGCCAGCAGCTCCACAGAGCAGTATGGCTACACCTTC
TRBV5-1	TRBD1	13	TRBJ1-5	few	CASSEQGNQPQHF	TGCGCCAGCAGCGAACAGGGGAATCAGCCCCAGCATTTT
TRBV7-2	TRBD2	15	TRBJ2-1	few	CASSPGTSTYNEQFF	TGTGCCAGCAGCCCGGGGACTAGTACCTACAATGAGCAGTTCTTC
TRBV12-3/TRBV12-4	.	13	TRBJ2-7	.	CASRRDSSYEQYF	TGTGCCAGCAGGCGGGACAGTTCCTACGAGCAGTACTTC
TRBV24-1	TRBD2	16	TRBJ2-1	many	CATRGAGGHSGNEQFF	TGTGCCACCAGGGGGGCGGGAGGCCATAGCGGCAATGAGCAGTTCTTC
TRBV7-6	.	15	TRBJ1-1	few	CASSPLTGMNTEAFF	TGTGCCAGCAGCCCCCTCACAGGGATGAACACTGAAGCTTTCTTT
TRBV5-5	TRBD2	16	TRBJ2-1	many	CASSLRGGSSYNEQFF	TGTGCCAGCAGCTTGCGTGGCGGGAGCTCCTACAATGAGCAGTTCTTC
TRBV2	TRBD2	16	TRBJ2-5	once	CASNYGLAGAEETQYF	TGTGCCAGCAACTACGGACTAGCGGGAGCGGAAGAGACCCAGTACTTC